The 3 T cell receptor beta chains listed next were all sequenced from one sample in a study of T cells in Graves' hyperthyroidism and ophthalmopathy. The source material, RNA transcripts, was used to amplify TCR beta CDR3 regions. HTBI primers were used for first-round RT-PCR of the TCR CDR3. TCRdb re-called the multiplex PCR reads through MiXCR, storing one row per CDR3 protein. The sample contains around 580,000 distinct CDR3 sequences, 16% of which appear only once. Sequencing was carried out using blood. The receptors were sampled from a woman between 18 and 30 years old with Graves' hyperthyroidism.

Here the CDR3 reads CASLSNTGRGQPQHF. CDR3 in DNA: TGTGCCAGCCTTAGCAACACAGGGAGGGGCCAGCCCCAGCATTTT. The V gene is TRBV6-1, the J gene TRBJ1-5; the D gene is possibly TRBD1 (6 bases). Germline V lookup: CDR1 MNHNS, CDR2 SASEGT. This CDR3 spans 15 amino acids. V lost 8 bases and J lost 7, with 21 bases in between.

A word on this clonotype: The junction shows a germline mismatch at one end, possibly a read error. CDR3 DNA sequence: TGTGCCAGCAGTTTGGACAGGCCAGCCCCTCATCAGCCCCAGCGTTTT. Residues: CASSLDRPAPHQPQRF. V is TRBV2 and J is TRBJ1-5; 7 bases line up with TRBD1. The CDR3 covers 16 residues. Per the germline V gene, CDR1 is SNHLY and CDR2 is FYNNEI.

The chain has TRBV4-2 and TRBJ2-2, with 16 positions matching TRBD2. Losses at the gene ends were 3 bases for V and 6 bases for J; bases not matched to a gene: 1. The CDR3 is 16 amino acids. Germline lookup yields CDR1 LGHNA and CDR2 YNFKEQ. CDR3 loop: CASSQGTSGGAGELFF. The CDR3 DNA reads as TGTGCCAGCAGCCAGGGGACTAGCGGGGGGGCCGGGGAGCTGTTTTTT.